Below, 27 T cell receptor beta chains from the same sample are listed, as sequenced in a study of blood T cell repertoires in COVID-19 (dated by TCRdb to the early 2020s). Receptors were amplified or captured by the immunoSEQ multiplex PCR assay. Drawn from immuneACCESS, this table holds only the in-frame rearrangements with V and J called that TCRdb kept. Clones are partly lost; checked studies trace under half to an unresolved V gene and leave the rest unexplained. Within this sample are 200,000 to 250,000 clones, with more than 75% of them counted one time only. Together, the top ten hold 3% to 3.5% of the sample. Sequences were obtained from peripheral blood. These receptors were taken from a man aged 55 to 70 with acute or convalescent COVID-19.

This clone was detected once. J is TRBJ1-1 and V is TRBV9; 8 bases fit TRBD1. This CDR3 has 14 residues. V lost 5 bases to trimming and J lost 1 base; unmatched junction nucleotides: 4. Germline assignment: CDR1 SGDLS and CDR2 YYNGEE. CDR3 sequence (DNA): TGTGCCAGCAGTGGACAGGGCCCGAACACTGAAGCTTTCTTT. Its translation: CASSGQGPNTEAFF.

This clone was detected only a few times. The chain recombines TRBV10-2 with TRBJ2-1; a weak D match, TRBD1 (7 bases). CDR3 length equals 16 residues. Trimming removed 2 bases at V and 9 bases at J, with 20 bases between. Germline assignment: CDR1 WSHSY and CDR2 SAAADI. Written as DNA, the CDR3 is TGCGCCAGCAGTGAGGCCCAGGGGGGAGGCTCGGGTGAGCAGTTCTTC. This encodes CASSEAQGGGSGEQFF.

The chain carries TRBV4-2 and TRBJ2-6; the match to TRBD2 covers 9 bases. The trim removed 0 bases at V and 0 bases at J, leaving 9 bases unmatched. This CDR3 region has 20 residues. CDR1 is LGHNA, CDR2 YNFKEQ, per germline. CDR3 sequence reads: CASSQDRSSGVGSGANVLTF. The CDR3, as DNA: TGTGCCAGCAGCCAAGATCGATCTAGCGGGGTTGGCTCTGGGGCCAACGTCCTGACTTTC.

The V call is TRBV6-5, the J call TRBJ1-5; D gene ambiguous. Germline lookup yields CDR1 MNHEY and CDR2 SVGAGI. The CDR3 runs to 15 residues. Trimming took 5 bases from V and 9 from J, leaving 20 bases between them. Here the CDR3 reads CASSPRVSVARPQHF. The CDR3 nucleotides read TGTGCCAGCAGTCCTCGGGTCTCTGTCGCTCGGCCCCAGCATTTT.

This chain links TRBV12-3 or TRBV12-4 with TRBJ1-2, with D possibly being TRBD1 (6 bases). V lost 5 bases to trimming and J lost 8 bases, with 15 bases between them. The length of the CDR3 is 13 residues. This CDR3 reads CASSPIRDNGYTF. DNA for the CDR3: TGTGCCAGCAGTCCAATCCGGGACAACGGCTACACCTTC.

This clone was found a few times. The rearrangement joins TRBV5-1 to TRBJ1-1, with TRBD1 matching over 9 bases. Trimming at V came to 3 bases and at J to 0 bases, leaving 9 bases not matched to a gene. CDR3 length equals 17 residues. Germline V gene lookup returns CDR1 SGHRS and CDR2 YFSETQ. CDR3 bases: TGCGCCAGCAGCTCCACCGGGACAGGGTTCATGAACACTGAAGCTTTCTTT. It yields the protein CASSSTGTGFMNTEAFF.

This clone was seen many times. This rearrangement joins TRBV6-5 to TRBJ1-3; no firm D call. Germline CDR1 is MNHEY and CDR2 is SVGAGI. CDR3 length equals 13 residues. The germline V and J ends were trimmed by 10 bases and 2 bases, with 12 bases remaining between them. CDR3 amino acids: CAIEGLTGNTIYF. The CDR3 bases are TGTGCCATAGAGGGTCTCACTGGAAACACCATATATTTT.

CDR3 nucleotides: TGTGCCAGCAGCCGAAGGAGCCTTTTTAGCTCCTCCCGGGACGAGCAGTACTTC. The encoded protein is CASSRRSLFSSSRDEQYF. The V call is TRBV14, the J call TRBJ2-7; D call uncertain. Germline CDR1 is SGHDN and CDR2 is FVKESK. The CDR3 has 18 residues. The ends were cut back, 4 bases at V and 5 bases at J, with 27 bases in the middle.

This chain joins TRBV6-5 and TRBJ2-1; 13 bases map to TRBD2. Germline V gives CDR1 MNHEY, CDR2 SVGAGI. The trim removed 7 bases at V and 6 bases at J, leaving 6 bases unmatched. This CDR3 comprises 15 residues. The CDR3 loop reads CASIPGLAGANEQFF. CDR3 nucleotides: TGTGCCAGCATTCCTGGACTAGCGGGGGCCAATGAGCAGTTCTTC.

This clone was seen a handful of times. The chain couples TRBV3-1 (or the pseudogene TRBV3-2) to TRBJ2-5, with TRBD2 matching 12 bases. The CDR3 has 16 amino acids. Unmatched junction bases numbered 5, after V lost 4 bases and J lost 2 bases. The germline V gene encodes CDR1 LGHDT and CDR2 YNNKEL (reference sequence). The CDR3 DNA reads TGTGCCAGCAGCCCGCTAGCGGGGGGGTATCAAGAGACCCAGTACTTC. Amino acid sequence: CASSPLAGGYQETQYF.

The chain employs TRBV7-2 and TRBJ1-4; a possible D gene is TRBD1 (6 bases). CDR3 length equals 14 residues. The V gene's germline CDR1 is SGHTA and CDR2 FQGNSA. V dropped 5 bases and J dropped 5 bases, with 12 bases sitting between them. The CDR3 bases are TGTGCCAGCAGCCCCCCAGGGGCAAATGAAAAACTGTTTTTT. It encodes CASSPPGANEKLFF.

The chain recombines TRBV7-3 with TRBJ1-4; 8 bases match TRBD1. The germline V gene has CDR1 SGHTA and CDR2 FQGTGA. This CDR3 has 13 amino acids. Trimming at V came to 8 bases and at J to 3 bases, leaving 2 bases not matched to a gene. DNA of the CDR3: TGTGCCAGCGGACAGGGAGCTAATGAAAAACTGTTTTTT. It specifies CASGQGANEKLFF.

The V gene is TRBV9, the J gene TRBJ2-3; D is possibly TRBD2 (6 bases). The CDR3 runs 14 residues. CDR1 and CDR2 (germline): SGDLS, YYNGEE. V was cut by 4 bases and J by 4 bases, with 13 bases left in between. The CDR3 nucleotides read TGTGCCAGCAGCCCCCGCGGGGTACCAGATACGCAGTATTTT. Translating gives CASSPRGVPDTQYF.

The gene calls are TRBV7-9 and TRBJ2-3; the D gene is possibly TRBD1 (6 bases). Germline values: CDR1 SEHNR, CDR2 FQNEAQ (reference sequence). The germline V and J ends were trimmed by 7 bases and 2 bases, with 16 bases remaining between them. The CDR3 totals 15 residues. CDR3 sequence reads: CASKPRTVYTDTQYF. The CDR3 bases are TGTGCCAGCAAACCCCGGACAGTCTACACAGATACGCAGTATTTT.

The rearrangement links TRBV5-4 to TRBJ2-7; D perhaps matches TRBD2 (5 bases). The germline gives CDR1 SGHNT, CDR2 YYREEE (reference sequence). This CDR3 is 12 amino acids long. The V gene lost 1 base and the J gene lost 5 bases, with 7 bases spanning the gap. The CDR3 sequence: CASSLTGDEQYF. In nucleotides, the CDR3 is TGTGCCAGCAGCTTGACCGGGGACGAGCAGTACTTC.

The gene calls are TRBV19 and TRBJ2-7; 8 bases map to TRBD1. CDR3 length equals 15 residues. Germline CDR1 is LNHDA and CDR2 is SQIVND (reference sequence). The J segment lost 3 bases and the V segment lost 1 base, leaving 5 bases of the junction unmatched. CDR3 nucleotides: TGTGCCAGTAGTATAGGGTCCAGGGGGCACTACGAGCAGTACTTC. Protein sequence: CASSIGSRGHYEQYF.

This clone was detected only a few times. The rearrangement joins TRBV4-1 to TRBJ1-2; possible D gene TRBD1, 6 bases. The CDR3 covers 18 residues. CDR1 and CDR2 (germline): MGHRA, YSYEKL. With 0 bases removed from V and 2 bases from J, the gap between germline ends came to 19 bases. The chain's CDR3 is CASSQDPSQGLRNYGYTF. The DNA of the CDR3 is TGCGCCAGCAGCCAAGACCCCTCGCAGGGGCTAAGGAACTATGGCTACACCTTC.

This rearrangement joins TRBV19 to TRBJ2-2, with TRBD1 matching over 9 bases. The CDR3 contains 15 residues. The junction had 6 bases not matched to a gene; V was cut back by 4 bases and J by 6 bases. The V gene's germline CDR1 is LNHDA and CDR2 SQIVND (reference sequence). Here the CDR3 reads CASSKQQGAAGELFF. The CDR3 DNA reads TGTGCCAGTAGTAAACAACAGGGGGCAGCCGGGGAGCTGTTTTTT.

The chain is built from TRBV18 and TRBJ1-5; weak D call: TRBD1 (5 bases). V dropped 2 bases and J dropped 1 base, with 9 bases sitting between them. This CDR3 contains 15 residues. Per germline, CDR1 KGHSH and CDR2 LQKENI. DNA for the CDR3: TGTGCCAGCTCACCAGGGGCGGGAAGCAATCAGCCCCAGCATTTT. This sequence encodes CASSPGAGSNQPQHF. Filled out from reference TRBV18 and TRBJ1-5, the complete variable domain reads NAGVMQNPRHLVRRRGQEARLRCSPMKGHSHVYWYRQLPEEGLKFMVYLQKENIIDESGMPKERFSAEFPKEGPSILRIQQVVRGDSAAYFCASSPGAGSNQPQHFGDGTRLSIL.

The chain joins TRBV6-2 or TRBV6-3 to TRBJ2-3; 7 bases align to TRBD2. The germline V gene has CDR1 MNHEY and CDR2 SVGEGT. This CDR3 region has 16 residues. With 2 bases clipped from V and 0 bases from J, the junction kept 5 bases outside the gene matches. CDR3 residues: CASSYPRAGSTDTQYF. CDR3 nucleotide sequence: TGTGCCAGCAGTTACCCGCGAGCGGGGAGCACAGATACGCAGTATTTT.

The chain is built from TRBV5-5 and TRBJ2-3; no clear D gene. Germline V gene sequence: CDR1 SGHKS, CDR2 YYEKEE (reference sequence). Trimming pared 1 base from V and 2 bases from J, leaving 5 bases between. CDR3 length: 13 amino acids. The DNA of the CDR3 is TGTGCCAGCAGCTTGAGCCCCACAGATACGCAGTATTTT. Its translation is CASSLSPTDTQYF.

This chain uses TRBV5-1 with TRBJ2-5; 9 nucleotides agree with TRBD1. Germline assignment: CDR1 SGHRS and CDR2 YFSETQ. The CDR3 loop spans 17 amino acids. V dropped 1 base and J dropped 5; count of bases not matched to a gene: 12. The CDR3 nucleotides are TGCGCCAGCAGCTTGTTTTTTGGGACAGGGACGGACGAGACCCAGTACTTC. It codes for CASSLFFGTGTDETQYF.

The gene calls are TRBV19 and TRBJ1-2; D perhaps matches TRBD1 (6 bases). V lost 5 bases, J lost 7 bases, and 14 bases lay in between. The CDR3 has 13 amino acids. Germline CDR1 reads LNHDA; CDR2 reads SQIVND (reference sequence). For the CDR3, the DNA is TGTGCCAGTAGTGACCAAGGGGGGGCTGGCTACACCTTC. It codes for CASSDQGGAGYTF.

This chain connects TRBV5-1 to TRBJ2-3; 8 nucleotides match TRBD1. The CDR3 consists of 15 residues. The V and J ends lost 4 bases and 4 bases, in that order; junction bases with no gene match: 8. Germline loops: CDR1 SGHRS, CDR2 YFSETQ. The DNA of the CDR3 is TGCGCCAGCAGCCCTACGACAGGGGACCCAGATACGCAGTATTTT. It is translated as CASSPTTGDPDTQYF.

The gene calls are TRBV15 and TRBJ2-3; perhaps TRBD2 as D (6 bases). The CDR3 length is 12 residues. V lost 1 base and J 10 bases, leaving 9 bases between the germline ends. Germline V lookup: CDR1 LNHNV, CDR2 YYDKDF (reference sequence). The CDR3 region has the DNA TGTGCCACCAGCAGAGTGGGGACTTCGCAGTATTTT. Its protein product is CATSRVGTSQYF.

This sequence joins TRBV28 and TRBJ1-5, with unresolved D. With 6 bases removed from V and 1 base from J, the gap between germline ends came to 13 bases. This CDR3 is 15 amino acids long. From germline, CDR1 is MDHEN and CDR2 SYDVKM. As DNA, the CDR3 is TGTGCCAGCAGGCCTCCGGGTCCCAGCAATCAGCCCCAGCATTTT. Its protein is CASRPPGPSNQPQHF.

The V gene is TRBV18, the J gene TRBJ1-5; D is uncertain. V was pared by 3 bases and J by 1 base, with 10 bases between. The CDR3 has 15 residues. Germline CDR1 and CDR2: KGHSH and LQKENI. This CDR3 is CASSPLGGSNQPQHF. The CDR3, as DNA: TGTGCCAGCTCACCCCTTGGAGGGAGCAATCAGCCCCAGCATTTT.